This entry lists 32 T cell receptor beta chains sequenced from one sample in a study of blood T cell repertoires in COVID-19. Clones were sequenced by immunoSEQ multiplex PCR, and TCRdb holds only the in-frame ones, with some missing. The sample carries roughly 120,000 clones, around 90% recorded once. Sequenced input: peripheral blood. Receptor source: a man in his forties or fifties with COVID-19, enrolled during active disease.

Remarks on this clone: The same CDR3 can be traced to other DNA sequences in this sample. The chain carries TRBV19 and TRBJ2-3, with 8 bases aligning to TRBD2. The CDR3 has 14 residues. Germline trimming cut 6 bases from V and 0 bases from J; bases unmatched to any gene: 2. Germline V gene lookup returns CDR1 LNHDA and CDR2 SQIVND (reference sequence). The CDR3 DNA sequence: TGTGCCAGTAGCTTAGCGGGAAGCACAGATACGCAGTATTTT. This gives the protein CASSLAGSTDTQYF. The entire variable domain, with the rest obtained from reference TRBV19 and TRBJ2-3, is as follows: DGGITQSPKYLFRKEGQNVTLSCEQNLNHDAMYWYRQDPGQGLRLIYYSQIVNDFQKGDIAEGYSVSREKKESFPLTVTSAQKNPTAFYLCASSLAGSTDTQYFGPGTRLTVL.

The chain has TRBV19 and TRBJ2-3; tentative D call: TRBD1 (5 bases). Trimming pared 3 bases from V and 3 bases from J, leaving 13 bases between. Germline V lookup: CDR1 LNHDA, CDR2 SQIVND (reference sequence). The CDR3 spans 15 residues. CDR3 coding DNA: TGTGCCAGTAGTATCGTTGGGGCTTCGACAGATACGCAGTATTTT. Its translation: CASSIVGASTDTQYF.

The rearrangement links TRBV3-1 (or the pseudogene TRBV3-2) to TRBJ2-7; 7 bases fit TRBD2. CDR3 length equals 12 residues. Unmatched junction bases numbered 3, after V lost 1 base and J lost 9 bases. CDR1 and CDR2 from the germline V gene are LGHDT and YNNKEL (reference sequence). The CDR3 region is CASSQGTSVQYV. CDR3 nucleotides: TGTGCCAGCAGCCAAGGGACTAGTGTGCAGTACGTC.

The chain has TRBV6-4 and TRBJ2-3, with 10 bases identical to TRBD2. V trimming: 6 bases; J trimming: 4 bases; junction bases outside the gene matches: 7. This CDR3 region has 15 residues. CDR1 MRHNA and CDR2 SNTAGT come from the germline V gene. In nucleotides, the CDR3 is TGTGCCAGCAGGAGAGAAGCGGGAGGGCCAGATACGCAGTATTTT. This gives the protein CASRREAGGPDTQYF.

The chain has TRBV6-1 and TRBJ2-6, with D maybe TRBD2 (5 bases). CDR1 MNHNS and CDR2 SASEGT come from the germline V gene. V was shortened by 1 base and J by 1 base, with 8 bases between the two germline ends. The CDR3 loop spans 16 amino acids. Here the CDR3 reads CASSEVGRSGANVLTF. Here the CDR3 DNA reads TGTGCCAGCAGTGAAGTAGGGAGATCTGGGGCCAACGTCCTGACTTTC.

This chain joins TRBV7-9 and TRBJ2-5, with TRBD1 matching 11 bases. The CDR3 runs 15 residues. Germline CDR1 SEHNR, CDR2 FQNEAQ (reference sequence). J lost 3 bases, V lost 5 bases, and 5 bases had no gene match. This CDR3 reads CASSDGQGAKETQYF. DNA of the CDR3: TGTGCCAGCAGCGACGGACAGGGGGCAAAAGAGACCCAGTACTTC. The complete variable domain, with remaining parts taken from reference TRBV7-9 and TRBJ2-5, reads DTGVSQNPRHKITKRGQNVTFRCDPISEHNRLYWYRQTLGQGPEFLTYFQNEAQLEKSRLLSDRFSAERPKGSFSTLEIQRTEQGDSAMYLCASSDGQGAKETQYFGPGTRLLVL.

This sequence joins TRBV5-6 and TRBJ2-1, with D possibly matching TRBD2 (5 bases). CDR1 and CDR2 (germline): SGHDT, YYEEEE. V lost 0 bases and J lost 8, with 9 bases in between. The CDR3 is made up of 13 amino acids. CDR3 amino acids: CASSLATGDEQFF. In DNA, the CDR3 is TGTGCCAGCAGCTTGGCTACCGGGGATGAGCAGTTCTTC.

The chain combines TRBV5-5 with TRBJ2-2; weak D call: TRBD1 (5 bases). CDR1 and CDR2 from the germline V gene are SGHKS and YYEKEE (reference sequence). There are 14 residues in the CDR3. The V end was cut by 4 bases, the J end by 4 bases, with 11 bases between. The CDR3 region is CASSLDRPTGELFF. The CDR3 nucleotides are TGTGCCAGCAGCCTCGACAGACCCACCGGGGAGCTGTTTTTT.

This clone was observed once. The chain is built from TRBV7-2 and TRBJ2-2; TRBD2 might be the D (6 bases). The length of the CDR3 is 16 residues. Germline V lookup: CDR1 SGHTA, CDR2 FQGNSA. Trimming pared 4 bases from V and 4 bases from J, leaving 16 bases between. The CDR3 spells CASSSPGAGATGELFF. In DNA, the CDR3 is TGTGCCAGCAGCTCTCCGGGAGCGGGTGCCACCGGGGAGCTGTTTTTT.

The V gene is TRBV9, the J gene TRBJ2-1, with 8 bases matching TRBD2. Trimming at V came to 3 bases and at J to 4 bases, leaving 6 bases not matched to a gene. The germline V gene encodes CDR1 SGDLS and CDR2 YYNGEE. This CDR3 is built from 15 residues. The CDR3 here is CASSANSGTYNEQFF. CDR3 nucleotides: TGTGCCAGCAGCGCGAATAGCGGGACTTACAATGAGCAGTTCTTC.

This rearrangement joins TRBV14 to TRBJ2-5, with a tentative D call TRBD1 (6 bases). The length of the CDR3 is 16 residues. Germline assignment: CDR1 SGHDN and CDR2 FVKESK. V lost 1 base, J lost 0 bases, and 12 bases lay in between. The CDR3 reads CASSQGTGWYQETQYF. In DNA form, the CDR3 reads TGTGCCAGCAGCCAAGGTACAGGGTGGTACCAAGAGACCCAGTACTTC.

The chain has TRBV19 and TRBJ2-1, with 10 bases lining up with TRBD1. V lost 5 bases to trimming and J lost 7 bases; unmatched junction nucleotides: 14. Germline V CDR1 and CDR2: LNHDA, SQIVND (reference sequence). This CDR3 is built from 17 residues. As DNA, the CDR3 is TGTGCCAGTAGTGACCCGGGGACAGGGGAGGTCGGGAATGAGCAGTTCTTC. This translates into CASSDPGTGEVGNEQFF.

The genes are TRBV19 and TRBJ2-7, with 9 bases aligning to TRBD2. The junction had 15 bases not matched to a gene; V was cut back by 9 bases and J by 9 bases. In germline, CDR1 is LNHDA, CDR2 SQIVND (reference sequence). The CDR3 loop spans 14 amino acids. The CDR3 sequence is CASRGGGEYDRQYF. The CDR3 DNA is TGTGCCAGCCGCGGGGGGGGAGAATACGACCGGCAGTACTTC. Looking up the rest from reference TRBV19 and TRBJ2-7 gives the full variable domain: DGGITQSPKYLFRKEGQNVTLSCEQNLNHDAMYWYRQDPGQGLRLIYYSQIVNDFQKGDIAEGYSVSREKKESFPLTVTSAQKNPTAFYLCASRGGGEYDRQYFGPGTRLTVT.

The chain uses TRBV6-6 and TRBJ1-3; 7 bases align to TRBD1. This CDR3 has 14 amino acids. With V trimmed by 7 bases and J by 1 base, 4 bases remained unmatched. Germline V gene sequence: CDR1 MNHNY, CDR2 SVGAGI (reference sequence). CDR3 sequence (DNA): TGTGCCAGCACCGACAGGGCTTCTGGAAACACCATATATTTT. Translating gives CASTDRASGNTIYF.

The gene calls are TRBV21-1 and TRBJ2-1; TRBD1, the table's D call, was not compared with the DNA. TRBV21-1 is an annotated pseudogene. This CDR3 region has 17 residues. The CDR3 loop is CASSKAAGQGWIGEQFF. CDR3 DNA: TGTGCCAGCAGCAAAGCCGCCGGACAGGGTTGGATTGGTGAGCAGTTCTTC.

The V call is TRBV29-1, the J call TRBJ2-7, with D possibly being TRBD1 (6 bases). V lost 5 bases and J 3 bases, leaving 11 bases between the germline ends. The CDR3 extends over 12 amino acids. Germline lookup yields CDR1 SQVTM and CDR2 ANQGSEA. The CDR3 DNA follows: TGCAGCGTTATGGGGGCCGACTACGAGCAGTACTTC. Translating it yields CSVMGADYEQYF.

V gene TRBV30 combines with J gene TRBJ1-3, with 9 positions matching TRBD1. CDR1 and CDR2 from the germline V gene are GTSNPN and SVGIG (reference sequence). V dropped 8 bases and J dropped 2; count of bases not matched to a gene: 4. The CDR3 length is 13 residues. The CDR3 region has the DNA TGTGCCGGTACAGGGGGCCCTGGAAACACCATATATTTT. Amino acids: CAGTGGPGNTIYF.

The rearrangement uses TRBV19 and TRBJ1-5; the match to TRBD1 covers 8 bases. CDR3 size: 15 residues. Germline CDR1 LNHDA, CDR2 SQIVND (reference sequence). Unmatched junction bases numbered 4, after V lost 2 bases and J lost 4 bases. The CDR3 region is CASSIPDRVNQPQHF. The CDR3 DNA reads as TGTGCCAGTAGTATACCGGACAGGGTAAATCAGCCCCAGCATTTT.

This rearrangement joins TRBV7-2 to TRBJ2-7; 14 bases are shared with TRBD2. CDR1 is SGHTA and CDR2 is FQGNSA in the germline V gene. The CDR3 has 20 amino acids. V dropped 4 bases and J dropped 1; count of bases not matched to a gene: 15. CDR3 in DNA: TGTGCCAGCAGCTCAGCCGGGTGGTTCCGGACTAGCGGGAGGTCCTACGAGCAGTACTTC. Its translation is CASSSAGWFRTSGRSYEQYF.

The chain recombines TRBV27 with TRBJ2-7, with 9 nucleotides matching TRBD1. V shed 5 bases and J 5 bases; nucleotides not matched to a gene: 13. The CDR3 covers 16 residues. Germline V CDR1 and CDR2: MNHEY, SMNVEV (reference sequence). CDR3 loop: CASSRLPGQGDDEQYF. The CDR3 coding sequence is TGTGCCAGCAGTCGACTTCCGGGACAGGGTGATGACGAGCAGTACTTC.

This chain connects TRBV7-2 to TRBJ2-7; 10 bases are shared with TRBD2. CDR1 is SGHTA and CDR2 is FQGNSA in the germline V gene. This CDR3 spans 17 amino acids. The V segment lost 0 bases and the J segment 6 bases; nucleotides outside the gene matches: 11. Here the CDR3 reads CASSLAGLADLRAEQYF. In nucleotides, the CDR3 is TGTGCCAGCAGCTTAGCTGGACTAGCGGACCTCCGTGCCGAGCAGTACTTC. The whole variable domain, remainder taken from reference TRBV7-2 and TRBJ2-7, is GAGVSQSPSNKVTEKGKDVELRCDPISGHTALYWYRQSLGQGLEFLIYFQGNSAPDKSGLPSDRFSAERTGGSVSTLTIQRTQQEDSAVYLCASSLAGLADLRAEQYFGPGTRLTVT.

The chain has TRBV7-8 and TRBJ2-2; D might be TRBD2 (7 bases). This CDR3 region has 15 residues. V was cut by 5 bases and J by 7 bases, with 17 bases left in between. Germline assignment: CDR1 SGHVS and CDR2 FQNEAQ. The CDR3 loop reads CASSLGGGGGGELFF. The CDR3 DNA sequence: TGTGCCAGCAGCCTGGGCGGGGGCGGTGGCGGGGAGCTGTTTTTT.

The V call is TRBV28, the J call TRBJ1-1; TRBD1 matches 12 bases. The germline gives CDR1 MDHEN, CDR2 SYDVKM. V lost 4 bases, J lost 4 bases, and 4 bases stayed unmatched. CDR3 length equals 15 residues. CDR3 DNA: TGTGCCAGCAGTTCGGGACAGGGGGCGGGCACTGAAGCTTTCTTT. It is translated as CASSSGQGAGTEAFF.

This chain uses TRBV9 with TRBJ2-3; the D is unclear. The CDR3 consists of 14 residues. Germline V gene data show CDR1 as SGDLS and CDR2 as YYNGEE. V shed 0 bases and J shed 4 bases, with 9 bases lying between them. The CDR3 region has the DNA TGTGCCAGCAGCGTAGAAGCCGTCCCAGATACGCAGTATTTT. It translates to CASSVEAVPDTQYF. The full variable domain, completed using reference TRBV9 and TRBJ2-3, is DSGVTQTPKHLITATGQRVTLRCSPRSGDLSVYWYQQSLDQGLQFLIQYYNGEERAKGNILERFSAQQFPDLHSELNLSSLELGDSALYFCASSVEAVPDTQYFGPGTRLTVL.

The chain links TRBV9 to TRBJ2-5; TRBD2 agrees at 13 bases. The V gene's germline CDR1 is SGDLS and CDR2 YYNGEE. CDR3 length: 14 amino acids. V gave up 3 bases and J gave up 5 bases; unmatched junction bases: 1. The CDR3 sequence: CASSATSGRETQYF. The CDR3 nucleotides are TGTGCCAGCAGCGCGACTAGCGGGAGGGAGACCCAGTACTTC.

J is TRBJ1-2 and V is TRBV19; 10 bases are a match to TRBD1. V was pared by 4 bases and J by 8 bases, with 4 bases of the junction left unmatched. The germline CDR1 and CDR2 sequences are LNHDA and SQIVND (reference sequence). CDR3 length: 13 amino acids. The CDR3 DNA reads as TGTGCCAGTAGTAGGGACAGGGGTTCCGGCTACACCTTC. It codes for CASSRDRGSGYTF.

V and J are TRBV12-3 or TRBV12-4 and TRBJ2-2; perhaps TRBD2 as D (6 bases). V dropped 9 bases and J dropped 6 bases, with 11 bases sitting between them. This CDR3 contains 12 residues. The CDR3 nucleotides read TGTGCCAGATCGGGGGTATCCGGGGAGCTGTTTTTT. It codes for CARSGVSGELFF.

The chain joins TRBV15 to TRBJ2-3; no reliable D call. This CDR3 spans 12 amino acids. Trimming removed 3 bases at V and 4 bases at J, with 5 bases between. Germline-derived CDR1 and CDR2 are LNHNV and YYDKDF (reference sequence). Here the CDR3 reads CATSSRADTQYF. The CDR3 region has the DNA TGTGCCACCAGCAGCCGTGCAGATACGCAGTATTTT. Supplemented by reference TRBV15 and TRBJ2-3, the full variable domain reads DAMVIQNPRYQVTQFGKPVTLSCSQTLNHNVMYWYQQKSSQAPKLLFHYYDKDFNNEADTPDNFQSRRPNTSFCFLDIRSPGLGDTAMYLCATSSRADTQYFGPGTRLTVL.

The rearrangement links TRBV5-1 to TRBJ2-1; D is perhaps TRBD1 (5 bases). V was pared by 4 bases and J by 1 base, with 12 bases between. Germline V gives CDR1 SGHRS, CDR2 YFSETQ. CDR3 size: 15 residues. The CDR3 nucleotides are TGCGCCAGCAGCCCTGGGGCTATTTCCTACAATGAGCAGTTCTTC. Translation gives CASSPGAISYNEQFF.

This clone occurred once. The V gene is TRBV5-8, the J gene TRBJ1-5; 10 nucleotides match TRBD1. CDR3 length equals 15 residues. Germline trimming cut 0 bases from V and 6 bases from J; bases unmatched to any gene: 3. Germline-derived CDR1 and CDR2 are SGHTS and YDEGEE. For the CDR3, the DNA is TGTGCCAGCAGCTTGGCGGGACAGGGGTTTCAGCCCCAGCATTTT. This sequence encodes CASSLAGQGFQPQHF.

This chain joins TRBV18 and TRBJ2-2; D is undetermined. Germline values: CDR1 KGHSH, CDR2 LQKENI. Trimming removed 4 bases at V and 7 bases at J, with 25 bases between. This CDR3 region has 18 residues. CDR3 in DNA: TGTGCCAGCTCACTCAAATCGGTTGGCACCGCGAGAGGCGGGGAGCTGTTTTTT. Its protein is CASSLKSVGTARGGELFF.

This rearrangement joins TRBV6-2 or TRBV6-3 to TRBJ1-1, with 8 nucleotides matching TRBD1. V shed 1 base, J shed 3 bases, and the junction held 4 bases outside the gene matches. This CDR3 has 15 amino acids. In germline, CDR1 is MNHEY, CDR2 SVGEGT. Here the CDR3 DNA reads TGTGCCAGCAGTTACTTCCCGGGACAGGACACTGAAGCTTTCTTT. It is translated as CASSYFPGQDTEAFF.